This TCR beta chain was sequenced in a study of molecular identifiers for immune sequencing clone quantification. Overall study findings and caveats: For effector cells, clones above 20 RNA copies held over 99% of molecules; for naive cells, under 1%.

MiXCR, applied by TCRdb to the PCR reads, yields one record per CDR3 protein. Of over 550,000 distinct CDR3 sequences in the sample, less than 30% were seen once. The germline CDR1 and CDR2 sequences are GTSNPN and SVGIG (reference sequence). The CDR3 totals 11 residues. With 4 bases removed from V and 12 bases from J, the gap between germline ends came to 13 bases. Sorting was used to obtain naive CD8 T cells (CD8+CD4-CCR7+CD45RA+). This clonotype was seen a handful of times. Its antigen is currently unknown. The material sequenced was naive CD8+ T cells from blood, with Jurkat cell RNA spiked in. The subset denotes: FACS-sorted CD8+CD4-CCR7+CD45RA+ naive T cells. The TCR was taken from a human donor in good health. Some libraries in this study had Jurkat cell RNA spiked in. The chain employs TRBV30 and TRBJ2-1; D is ambiguous. The CDR3 DNA reads TGTGCCTGGAACGGTGGTACCGGGCAGTTCTTC. This sequence encodes CAWNGGTGQFF.